A single sample gave rise to the 21 T cell receptor beta chains below, sequenced in a study of blood T cell repertoires in COVID-19. The protocol was immunoSEQ multiplex PCR, while the TCRdb copy is restricted to in-frame clones and leaves out a portion. Among around 200,000 clones listed, 84% were seen once. Sequencing was done on a sample of PBMCs or T cells enriched from blood (not recorded which). The source of these receptors is a woman aged 25 to 39 who had recovered from COVID-19.

This clone was seen once. This chain links TRBV11-2 with TRBJ1-1; a weak D match, TRBD1 (5 bases). Germline-derived CDR1 and CDR2 are SGHAT and FQNNGV. Trimming took off 2 bases at V and 4 bases at J, with 11 bases between the two ends. The CDR3 loop spans 14 amino acids. The CDR3 is CASSLSGSGTEAFF. CDR3 DNA: TGTGCCAGCAGCTTATCAGGGTCTGGCACTGAAGCTTTCTTT.

CDR3 in DNA: TGTGCCAGCAGCCCCGTGTGGAGGACAGCGGGGGGCCGAGGAGAGCAGTTCTTC. Its translation: CASSPVWRTAGGRGEQFF. The chain joins TRBV3-1 (or the pseudogene TRBV3-2) to TRBJ2-1, with 9 bases identical to TRBD2. CDR1 is LGHDT, CDR2 YNNKEL, per germline (reference sequence). The CDR3 loop spans 18 amino acids. After removal of 4 bases from V and 10 bases from J, the junction contained 20 bases not matched to a gene.

The genes are TRBV27 and TRBJ1-1; weak D call: TRBD1 (5 bases). Germline loops: CDR1 MNHEY, CDR2 SMNVEV (reference sequence). The CDR3 covers 13 residues. V shed 7 bases and J shed 3 bases, with 12 bases lying between them. CDR3 amino acids: CASKEDSYTEAFF. The CDR3 DNA is TGTGCCAGCAAGGAAGACAGCTACACTGAAGCTTTCTTT.

In its sample, this clone was seen once. The V and J genes are TRBV29-1 and TRBJ1-1, with a tentative D call TRBD1 (5 bases). Germline-derived CDR1 and CDR2 are SQVTM and ANQGSEA. Between the trimmed V and J ends, which lost 6 bases and 6 bases, there was a span of 11 bases. The CDR3 loop spans 11 amino acids. The CDR3 DNA is TGCAGCGTCGCCAGGGTCGCTGAAGCTTTCTTT. Protein sequence: CSVARVAEAFF. The full variable domain, completed using reference TRBV29-1 and TRBJ1-1, is SAVISQKPSRDICQRGTSLTIQCQVDSQVTMMFWYRQQPGQSLTLIATANQGSEATYESGFVIDKFPISRPNLTFSTLTVSNMSPEDSSIYLCSVARVAEAFFGQGTRLTVV.

The chain recombines TRBV19 with TRBJ1-5; D unresolved. Germline V lookup: CDR1 LNHDA, CDR2 SQIVND (reference sequence). The CDR3 is 14 amino acids. Trimming removed 7 bases from V and 0 bases from J, with 10 bases in between. In nucleotides, the CDR3 is TGTGCCAGTAACGAGGCGGGTAGCAATCAGCCCCAGCATTTT. Translating it yields CASNEAGSNQPQHF.

The rearrangement links TRBV29-1 to TRBJ1-5; possible D gene TRBD1, 5 bases. Germline CDR1 SQVTM, CDR2 ANQGSEA. The CDR3 sequence is 14 residues long. The germline V and J ends were trimmed by 4 bases and 2 bases, with 12 bases remaining between them. The CDR3 sequence: CSVAQGLGNQPQHF. The CDR3 nucleotides read TGCAGCGTTGCGCAGGGTCTGGGCAATCAGCCCCAGCATTTT.

The genes are TRBV11-3 and TRBJ2-7, with 8 bases lining up with TRBD1. J gave up 2 bases and V 5 bases, and 8 bases lay outside the gene matches. The CDR3 loop spans 15 amino acids. From germline, CDR1 is SGHNT and CDR2 YENEEA. CDR3 loop: CASSLSGRGPYEQYF. The DNA of the CDR3 is TGTGCCAGCAGCCTAAGCGGCAGGGGGCCCTACGAGCAGTACTTC. Using reference TRBV11-3 and TRBJ2-7 for the parts outside the CDR3, the full variable domain is EAGVVQSPRYKIIEKKQPVAFWCNPISGHNTLYWYLQNLGQGPELLIRYENEEAVDDSQLPKDRFSAERLKGVDSTLKIQPAELGDSAVYLCASSLSGRGPYEQYFGPGTRLTVT.

This clone turned up a few times. The chain uses TRBV3-1 (or the pseudogene TRBV3-2) and TRBJ1-1; TRBD1 matches 12 bases. The CDR3 covers 17 residues. Germline CDR1 reads LGHDT; CDR2 reads YNNKEL (reference sequence). V shed 4 bases and J 0 bases; nucleotides not matched to a gene: 6. The CDR3 sequence is CASSPRDRGQMNTEAFF. CDR3 DNA: TGTGCCAGCAGCCCCCGGGACAGGGGGCAGATGAACACTGAAGCTTTCTTT.

This sequence joins TRBV19 and TRBJ1-1, with no clear D. The CDR3 is 14 amino acids. Trimming shortened V by 6 bases and J by 0 bases, and 11 bases separated the two germline ends. Per the germline V gene, CDR1 is LNHDA and CDR2 is SQIVND (reference sequence). DNA of the CDR3: TGTGCCAGTAGAAAAATGAGCATGAACACTGAAGCTTTCTTT. Translated: CASRKMSMNTEAFF.

This clone was detected once. The chain joins TRBV27 to TRBJ1-2, with 11 bases lining up with TRBD1. The CDR3 consists of 18 residues. The junction had 13 bases not matched to a gene; V was cut back by 4 bases and J by 3 bases. CDR1 and CDR2 from the germline V gene are MNHEY and SMNVEV (reference sequence). CDR3 coding DNA: TGTGCCAGCAGTTCGTACGGGACAGGGGGAAGACATGACTATGGCTACACCTTC. Translating gives CASSSYGTGGRHDYGYTF.

This clone was counted between two and nine times. This sequence joins TRBV9 and TRBJ2-7, with a tentative D call TRBD2 (6 bases). CDR1 and CDR2 from the germline V gene are SGDLS and YYNGEE. This CDR3 region has 15 residues. The V end was cut by 4 bases, the J end by 4 bases, with 18 bases between. The CDR3 region is CASSRPTRGGYEQYV. Written as DNA, the CDR3 is TGTGCCAGCAGCCGTCCAACGCGGGGCGGGTACGAGCAGTACGTC.

The V gene is TRBV28, the J gene TRBJ2-3; 9 bases line up with TRBD2. Germline-derived CDR1 and CDR2 are MDHEN and SYDVKM. The CDR3 is 14 amino acids. V lost 2 bases to trimming and J lost 6 bases; unmatched junction nucleotides: 3. The CDR3 sequence: CASSLSGRSDTQYF. The CDR3 DNA follows: TGTGCCAGCAGTTTAAGCGGGAGGTCGGATACGCAGTATTTT.

As DNA, the CDR3 is TGTGCCAGCAGCTTAGTGGCTAGCGGTGAGCTATACGAGCAGTACTTC. Translating gives CASSLVASGELYEQYF. The chain links TRBV7-8 to TRBJ2-7; TRBD2 matches at 7 bases. This CDR3 contains 16 residues. V lost 1 base to trimming and J lost 4 bases; unmatched junction nucleotides: 10. CDR1 and CDR2 (germline): SGHVS, FQNEAQ.

This clone occurred once. V usage is TRBV3-1 (or the pseudogene TRBV3-2) and J usage is TRBJ1-2; 8 bases are shared with TRBD1. The CDR3 consists of 14 residues. V gave up 1 base and J gave up 8 bases; unmatched junction bases: 6. Per the germline V gene, CDR1 is LGHDT and CDR2 is YNNKEL (reference sequence). For the CDR3, the DNA is TGTGCCAGCAGCCAAGGTCAGGGGGCGAGGGGCTACACCTTC. Amino acid sequence: CASSQGQGARGYTF.

The genes are TRBV7-8 and TRBJ1-5, with unresolved D. From germline, CDR1 is SGHVS and CDR2 FQNEAQ. The CDR3 has 15 residues. V lost 1 base and J lost 4, with 11 bases in between. The CDR3 region is CASSLGSGSNQPQHF. The DNA for the CDR3 is TGTGCCAGCAGCTTAGGGTCGGGATCAAATCAGCCCCAGCATTTT.

The rearrangement uses TRBV10-1 and TRBJ2-2; D remains ambiguous. This CDR3 has 18 amino acids. CDR1 is WNHNN, CDR2 SYGVQD, per germline (reference sequence). V was shortened by 1 base and J by 4 bases, with 19 bases between the two germline ends. The CDR3 nucleotides read TGCGCCAGCAGTGAGTTTCAACAGCAAACAGTCAGCACCGGGGAGCTGTTTTTT. Protein sequence: CASSEFQQQTVSTGELFF.

The gene calls are TRBV7-8 and TRBJ1-6; 10 bases agree with TRBD1. Looked up from germline, CDR1 is SGHVS and CDR2 is FQNEAQ. The CDR3 spans 14 residues. V dropped 5 bases and J dropped 7; count of bases not matched to a gene: 2. CDR3: CASSQTGGNSPLHF. CDR3 in DNA: TGTGCCAGCAGCCAGACAGGGGGCAATTCACCCCTCCACTTT.

The chain has TRBV3-1 (or the pseudogene TRBV3-2) and TRBJ1-3; TRBD1 might be the D (6 bases). CDR3 length equals 15 residues. Germline V gene sequence: CDR1 LGHDT, CDR2 YNNKEL (reference sequence). V was shortened by 1 base and J by 4 bases, with 11 bases between the two germline ends. The CDR3 sequence: CASSQVRGTGNTIYF. The CDR3 nucleotides are TGTGCCAGCAGCCAAGTGAGGGGGACGGGAAACACCATATATTTT.

V usage is TRBV15 and J usage is TRBJ1-1, with TRBD1 identical over 7 bases. Germline V lookup: CDR1 LNHNV, CDR2 YYDKDF (reference sequence). CDR3 size: 15 residues. J lost 4 bases, V lost 6 bases, and 11 bases had no gene match. This CDR3 is CATSSNRGGSTEAFF. DNA of the CDR3: TGTGCCACCAGTAGTAACAGGGGTGGAAGCACTGAAGCTTTCTTT.

The chain carries TRBV28 and TRBJ1-6; tentative D call: TRBD1 (5 bases). The CDR3 has 15 residues. Per germline, CDR1 MDHEN and CDR2 SYDVKM. V dropped 6 bases and J dropped 0 bases, with 9 bases sitting between them. The CDR3 DNA is TGTGCCAGCAGCGGGGGGATCTCCTATAATTCACCCCTCCACTTT. Translation gives CASSGGISYNSPLHF.

The rearrangement uses TRBV6-5 and TRBJ1-2; D remains unclear. CDR1 and CDR2 from the germline V gene are MNHEY and SVGAGI. V gave up 6 bases and J gave up 7 bases, with 15 bases separating them. This CDR3 region has 13 residues. CDR3 bases: TGTGCCAGCAGAGGAGGGCAGGATCGTGGCTACACCTTC. Its translation is CASRGGQDRGYTF.